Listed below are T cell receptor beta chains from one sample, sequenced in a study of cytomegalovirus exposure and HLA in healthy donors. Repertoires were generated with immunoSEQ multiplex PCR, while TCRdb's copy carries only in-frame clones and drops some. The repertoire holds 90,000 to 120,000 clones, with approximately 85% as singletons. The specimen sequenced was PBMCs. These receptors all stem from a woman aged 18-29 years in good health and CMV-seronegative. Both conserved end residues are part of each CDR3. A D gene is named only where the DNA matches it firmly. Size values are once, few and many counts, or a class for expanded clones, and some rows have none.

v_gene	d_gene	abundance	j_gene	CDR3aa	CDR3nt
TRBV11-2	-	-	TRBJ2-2	CASSYRGTPYTGELFF	TGTGCCAGCAGCTACCGGGGAACCCCCTACACCGGGGAGCTGTTTTTT
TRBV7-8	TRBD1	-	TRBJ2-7	CASSRTDRGLYEQYF	TGTGCCAGCAGCCGGACGGACAGGGGGCTGTACGAGCAGTACTTC
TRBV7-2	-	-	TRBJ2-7	CASSTARAYEQYF	TGTGCCAGCAGCACCGCGCGGGCCTACGAGCAGTACTTC
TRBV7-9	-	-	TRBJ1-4	CASSQAGRNEKLFF	TGTGCCAGCAGCCAGGCGGGTCGGAATGAAAAACTGTTTTTT
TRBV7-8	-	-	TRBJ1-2	CASSLGGWGYTF	TGTGCCAGCAGCTTAGGCGGTTGGGGCTACACCTTC
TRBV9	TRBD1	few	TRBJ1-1	CASSEGQRNTEAFF	TGTGCCAGCAGCGAGGGACAGCGGAACACTGAAGCTTTCTTT
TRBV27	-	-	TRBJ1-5	CASSFIGQNQPQHF	TGTGCCAGCAGTTTTATAGGACAGAATCAGCCCCAGCATTTT
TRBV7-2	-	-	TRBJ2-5	CASSFGETQYF	TGTGCCAGCAGCTTCGGGGAGACCCAGTACTTC
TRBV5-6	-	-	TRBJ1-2	CASSLWTTGYTF	TGTGCCAGCAGCTTGTGGACAACGGGCTACACCTTC
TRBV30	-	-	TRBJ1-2	CAWTKGNGYTF	TGTGCCTGGACCAAGGGGAATGGCTACACCTTC
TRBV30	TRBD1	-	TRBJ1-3	CAGLTGSGNTIYF	TGTGCCGGCCTGACAGGGTCGGGGAACACCATATATTTT
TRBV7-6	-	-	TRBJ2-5	CASSLAPQETQYF	TGTGCCAGCAGCTTAGCCCCTCAAGAGACCCAGTACTTC